The T cell receptor (beta chain) under discussion was sequenced for a study of T-cell memory formation after mild COVID-19. Findings and limits, study-wide: Unconfirmed was the SARS-CoV-2 specificity of second-wave clones that peaked on day 37. Pre-infection memory showed some responding clones, and this suggested that cross-reactive memory joined.

In regard to this clonotype: Its antigen remains unknown.

TCRdb passed the 5' RACE reads through MiXCR, listing each CDR3 protein once. The repertoire has 250,000 to 350,000 distinct CDR3 sequences, approximately 15% of them found once; the top ten carry roughly 23%. The CDR3 covers 14 residues. The V gene's germline CDR1 is MNHEY and CDR2 SVGAGI. J gave up 6 bases and V 6 bases, and 6 bases lay outside the gene matches. This sequence joins TRBV6-5 and TRBJ1-5; 9 bases are shared with TRBD1. The sample taken for sequencing was PBMCs or a T cell subset sorted from them (not recorded which). This clonotype was obtained from a man younger than 30 who had mild COVID-19 (a few samples of this study predate the infection). Cell type and time point are not known. CDR3 nucleotide sequence: TGTGCCAGCAGGATTACAGGGGGCAGTCAGCCCCAGCATTTT. Encoded protein: CASRITGGSQPQHF.